This TCR beta chain emerged from a study of blood T cell repertoires in COVID-19. Overall study context: Samples of COVID-19 (acute and convalescent) were obtained from the United States, Italy and Spain. T cells, B-cell-depleted T cells, or PBMCs supplied cDNA or gDNA.

Original analysis: How many nucleated cells were present was estimated from reference gene primer amplification. The assay was immunoSEQ multiplex PCR, and TCRdb's table has in-frame clones only and misses some. V, J and clone size reflect that table, while D and trimming were determined from the DNA. This sample has 180,000 or so clones, with approximately 85% found just once. The trim removed 5 bases at V and 5 bases at J, leaving 5 bases unmatched. CDR1 is SNHLY, CDR2 FYNNEI, per germline. The CDR3 extends over 14 amino acids. The sample consisted of peripheral blood. The chain carries TRBV2 and TRBJ2-5, with 10 bases lining up with TRBD1. This TCR came from a man aged 55-75 years with acute or convalescent COVID-19. This CDR3 is CASSRQGARETQYF. CDR3 coding DNA: TGTGCCAGCAGTAGACAGGGGGCTCGGGAGACCCAGTACTTC. The entire variable domain, with the rest obtained from reference TRBV2 and TRBJ2-5, is as follows: EPEVTQTPSHQVTQMGQEVILRCVPISNHLYFYWYRQILGQKVEFLVSFYNNEISEKSEIFDDQFSVERPDGSNFTLKIRSTKLEDSAMYFCASSRQGARETQYFGPGTRLLVL.